These 14 T cell receptor beta chains came from one sample sequenced in a study of blood T cell repertoires in COVID-19. Sequenced by immunoSEQ multiplex PCR; TCRdb stores in-frame clones only, minus some. The profile shows approximately 280,000 clones, approximately 89% of them singletons. Source material: PBMCs or T cells enriched from blood (not recorded which). Every receptor here comes from a young woman who had recovered from COVID-19.

The chain couples TRBV9 to TRBJ2-1, with a tentative D call TRBD2 (6 bases). Per the germline V gene, CDR1 is SGDLS and CDR2 is YYNGEE. Trimming pared 2 bases from V and 4 bases from J, leaving 13 bases between. There are 15 residues in the CDR3. In DNA, the CDR3 is TGTGCCAGCAGCGTCCGGGACTCCCTTTACAATGAGCAGTTCTTC. It specifies CASSVRDSLYNEQFF.

The CDR3 DNA sequence: TGTGCCAGCAGCTGGAGACTAAACTCCTACGAGCAGTACTTC. Residues: CASSWRLNSYEQYF. This chain joins TRBV5-8 and TRBJ2-7, with D possibly being TRBD2 (5 bases). The CDR3 contains 14 residues. Germline values: CDR1 SGHTS, CDR2 YDEGEE. Between the trimmed V and J ends, which lost 3 bases and 0 bases, there was a span of 10 bases.

The chain is built from TRBV10-3 and TRBJ2-7, with 10 bases fitting TRBD1. The CDR3 runs 18 residues. V lost 3 bases, J lost 4 bases, and 15 bases stayed unmatched. Germline values: CDR1 ENHRY, CDR2 SYGVKD. The CDR3 DNA reads TGTGCCATCAGTGACCGCAGAGCCTCCGGGACAGGGGAGTACGAGCAGTACTTC. It codes for CAISDRRASGTGEYEQYF.

The chain carries TRBV19 and TRBJ2-3, with 7 nucleotides matching TRBD2. V was clipped by 8 bases and J by 2 bases; unmatched bases: 10. The CDR3 extends over 15 amino acids. CDR1 and CDR2 (germline): LNHDA, SQIVND (reference sequence). CDR3 region: CASGGGSHPTDTQYF. CDR3 DNA sequence: TGTGCCAGTGGCGGCGGGAGTCACCCCACAGATACGCAGTATTTT.

This sequence joins TRBV30 and TRBJ1-6; tentative D call: TRBD1 (5 bases). V was shortened by 1 base and J by 10 bases, with 11 bases between the two germline ends. The CDR3 totals 13 residues. Germline CDR1 and CDR2: GTSNPN and SVGIG (reference sequence). The CDR3 DNA reads as TGTGCCTGGAGTGGGGGGGTGGGATCACCCCTCCACTTT. It translates to CAWSGGVGSPLHF.

V usage is TRBV6-5 and J usage is TRBJ1-5; D is unresolved. Germline V gives CDR1 MNHEY, CDR2 SVGAGI. The CDR3 spans 15 residues. The germline V and J ends were trimmed by 9 bases and 2 bases, with 17 bases remaining between them. As DNA, the CDR3 is TGTGCCAGTCCCCGGCCTACGGGTGGCAATCAGCCCCAGCATTTT. Protein product: CASPRPTGGNQPQHF.

The chain joins TRBV27 to TRBJ2-5; the match to TRBD1 covers 10 bases. Trimming at V came to 6 bases and at J to 5 bases, leaving 9 bases not matched to a gene. Germline CDR1 and CDR2: MNHEY and SMNVEV (reference sequence). This CDR3 region has 15 residues. CDR3 DNA: TGTGCCAGCAGCATAGGACAGGGGGATTTTGAGACCCAGTACTTC. Protein product: CASSIGQGDFETQYF.

This clone has only a few counts. J is TRBJ2-7 and V is TRBV7-8; TRBD1 might be the D (7 bases). The germline gives CDR1 SGHVS, CDR2 FQNEAQ. The CDR3 is made up of 15 amino acids. V lost 2 bases to trimming and J lost 1 base, with 12 bases between them. CDR3 loop: CASSLPPGGSYEQYF. The CDR3 region has the DNA TGTGCCAGCAGCTTACCACCAGGGGGGTCCTACGAGCAGTACTTC.

The rearrangement uses TRBV27 and TRBJ2-2; 10 bases fit TRBD2. Germline lookup yields CDR1 MNHEY and CDR2 SMNVEV (reference sequence). V lost 1 base and J lost 0; bases outside the gene matches: 11. This CDR3 is built from 20 residues. This CDR3 is CASSLLLGLAPHANTGELFF. CDR3 in DNA: TGTGCCAGCAGTTTATTATTGGGACTAGCGCCTCACGCGAACACCGGGGAGCTGTTTTTT.

The genes are TRBV28 and TRBJ2-7; tentative D call: TRBD1 (6 bases). Germline CDR1 is MDHEN and CDR2 is SYDVKM. V shed 5 bases and J shed 0 bases, with 11 bases lying between them. The CDR3 consists of 14 residues. CDR3 region: CASSVGQPSYEQYF. DNA of the CDR3: TGTGCCAGCAGTGTCGGACAGCCCTCCTACGAGCAGTACTTC.

V usage is TRBV11-3 and J usage is TRBJ1-5, with D possibly being TRBD1 (5 bases). Germline V gene lookup returns CDR1 SGHNT and CDR2 YENEEA. The CDR3 is 13 amino acids. V shed 8 bases and J shed 5 bases, with 13 bases lying between them. The CDR3 reads CASAQGPHQPQHF. The CDR3 DNA follows: TGTGCCAGCGCCCAGGGTCCCCATCAGCCCCAGCATTTT.

J is TRBJ2-7 and V is TRBV28; 8 nucleotides agree with TRBD2. Trimming removed 6 bases from V and 4 bases from J; junction bases left unmatched: 11. CDR1 is MDHEN, CDR2 SYDVKM, per germline. This CDR3 comprises 15 residues. CDR3 in DNA: TGTGCCAGCAGCCCCCCGGTTGGCGGGAGGTACGAGCAGTACTTC. As protein: CASSPPVGGRYEQYF.

The chain uses TRBV19 and TRBJ2-2; TRBD2 matches 9 bases. The germline V gene has CDR1 LNHDA and CDR2 SQIVND (reference sequence). The CDR3 loop spans 16 amino acids. The junction had 6 bases not matched to a gene; V was cut back by 1 base and J by 6 bases. This chain's CDR3 is CASSIAASGIPGELFF. CDR3 nucleotide sequence: TGTGCCAGTAGTATAGCGGCTAGCGGGATTCCCGGGGAGCTGTTTTTT.

The chain employs TRBV24-1 and TRBJ2-2, with D maybe TRBD1 (7 bases). The germline gives CDR1 KGHDR, CDR2 SFDVKD. Trimming left V 4 bases short and J 6 bases short, with 11 bases between. The CDR3 has 14 amino acids. CDR3 coding DNA: TGTGCCACCAGTGACCCAGGGGGGTCCGGGGAGCTGTTTTTT. This translates into CATSDPGGSGELFF.